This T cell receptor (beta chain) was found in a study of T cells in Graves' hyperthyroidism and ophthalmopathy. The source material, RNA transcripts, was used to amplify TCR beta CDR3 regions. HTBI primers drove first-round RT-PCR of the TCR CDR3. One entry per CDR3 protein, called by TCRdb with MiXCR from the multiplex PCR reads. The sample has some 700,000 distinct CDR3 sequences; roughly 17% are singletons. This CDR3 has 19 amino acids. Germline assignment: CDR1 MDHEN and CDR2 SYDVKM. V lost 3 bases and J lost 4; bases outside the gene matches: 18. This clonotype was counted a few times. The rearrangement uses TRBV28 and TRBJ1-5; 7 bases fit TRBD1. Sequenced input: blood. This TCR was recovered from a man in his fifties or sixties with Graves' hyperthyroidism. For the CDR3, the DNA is TGTGCCAGCAGTTTCAAGGCAGGGGGTGTCCTTTTTGGTAATCAGCCCCAGCATTTT. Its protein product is CASSFKAGGVLFGNQPQHF.